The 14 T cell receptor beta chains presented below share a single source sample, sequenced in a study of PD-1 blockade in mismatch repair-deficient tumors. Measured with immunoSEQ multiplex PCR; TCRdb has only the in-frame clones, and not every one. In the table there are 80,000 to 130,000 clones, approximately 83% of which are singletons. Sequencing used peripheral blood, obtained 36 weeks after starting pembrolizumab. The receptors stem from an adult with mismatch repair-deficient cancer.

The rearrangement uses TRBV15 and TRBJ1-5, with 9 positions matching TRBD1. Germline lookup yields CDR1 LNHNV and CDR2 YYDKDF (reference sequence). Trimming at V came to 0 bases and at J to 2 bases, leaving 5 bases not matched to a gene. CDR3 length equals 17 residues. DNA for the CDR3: TGTGCCACCAGCAGAGATATTCGGACAGGGGGCAATCAGCCCCAGCATTTT. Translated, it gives CATSRDIRTGGNQPQHF. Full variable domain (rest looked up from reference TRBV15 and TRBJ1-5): DAMVIQNPRYQVTQFGKPVTLSCSQTLNHNVMYWYQQKSSQAPKLLFHYYDKDFNNEADTPDNFQSRRPNTSFCFLDIRSPGLGDTAMYLCATSRDIRTGGNQPQHFGDGTRLSIL.

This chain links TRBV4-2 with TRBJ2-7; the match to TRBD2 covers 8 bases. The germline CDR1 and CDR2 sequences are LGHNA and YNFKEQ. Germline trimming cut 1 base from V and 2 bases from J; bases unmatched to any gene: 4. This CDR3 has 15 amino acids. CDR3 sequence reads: CASSQGSGTPYEQYF. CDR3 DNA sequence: TGTGCCAGCAGCCAAGGTAGCGGGACCCCCTACGAGCAGTACTTC.

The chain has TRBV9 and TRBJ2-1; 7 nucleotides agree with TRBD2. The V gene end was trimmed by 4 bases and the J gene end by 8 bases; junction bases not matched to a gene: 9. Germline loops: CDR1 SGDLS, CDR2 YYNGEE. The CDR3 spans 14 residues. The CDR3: CASSPSSGGYEQFF. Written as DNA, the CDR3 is TGTGCCAGCAGCCCCTCTAGCGGAGGGTATGAGCAGTTCTTC.

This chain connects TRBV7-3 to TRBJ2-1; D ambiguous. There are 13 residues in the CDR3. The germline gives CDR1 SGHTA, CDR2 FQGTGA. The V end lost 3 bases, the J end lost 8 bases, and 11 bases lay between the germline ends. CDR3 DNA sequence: TGTGCCAGCAGCTTGACGGCGGCCCATGAGCAGTTCTTC. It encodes CASSLTAAHEQFF.

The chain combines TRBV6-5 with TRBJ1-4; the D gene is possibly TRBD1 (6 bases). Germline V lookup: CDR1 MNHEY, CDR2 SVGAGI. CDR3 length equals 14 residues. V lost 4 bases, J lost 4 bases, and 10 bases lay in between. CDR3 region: CASSSRGNNEKLFF. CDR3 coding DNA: TGTGCCAGCAGTTCCAGGGGAAATAATGAAAAACTGTTTTTT.

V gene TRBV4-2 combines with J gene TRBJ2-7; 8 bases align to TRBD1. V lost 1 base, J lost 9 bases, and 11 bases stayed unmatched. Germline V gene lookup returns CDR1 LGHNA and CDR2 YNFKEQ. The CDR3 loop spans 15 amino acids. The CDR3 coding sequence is TGTGCCAGCAGCCAAGGAACAGGGGGAACTACGGTGCAGTACTTC. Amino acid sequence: CASSQGTGGTTVQYF.

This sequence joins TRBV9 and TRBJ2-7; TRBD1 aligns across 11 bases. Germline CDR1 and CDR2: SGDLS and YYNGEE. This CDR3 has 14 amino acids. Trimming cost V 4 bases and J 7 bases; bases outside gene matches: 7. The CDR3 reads CASSTGTGGWEQYF. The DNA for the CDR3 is TGTGCCAGCAGCACCGGGACAGGGGGTTGGGAGCAGTACTTC. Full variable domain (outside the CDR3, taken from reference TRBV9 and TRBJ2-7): DSGVTQTPKHLITATGQRVTLRCSPRSGDLSVYWYQQSLDQGLQFLIQYYNGEERAKGNILERFSAQQFPDLHSELNLSSLELGDSALYFCASSTGTGGWEQYFGPGTRLTVT.

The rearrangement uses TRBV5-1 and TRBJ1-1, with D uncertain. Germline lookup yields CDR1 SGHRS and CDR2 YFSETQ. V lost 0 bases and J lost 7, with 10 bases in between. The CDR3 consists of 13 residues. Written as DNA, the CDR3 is TGCGCCAGCAGCTTGGCTTTGGGCGGTGAAGCTTTCTTT. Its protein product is CASSLALGGEAFF.

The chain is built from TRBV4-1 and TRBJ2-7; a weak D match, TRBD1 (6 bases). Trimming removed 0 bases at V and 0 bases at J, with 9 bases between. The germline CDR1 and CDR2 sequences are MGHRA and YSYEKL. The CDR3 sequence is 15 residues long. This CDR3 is CASSQEDRDSYEQYF. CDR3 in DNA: TGCGCCAGCAGCCAAGAGGACAGAGACTCCTACGAGCAGTACTTC.

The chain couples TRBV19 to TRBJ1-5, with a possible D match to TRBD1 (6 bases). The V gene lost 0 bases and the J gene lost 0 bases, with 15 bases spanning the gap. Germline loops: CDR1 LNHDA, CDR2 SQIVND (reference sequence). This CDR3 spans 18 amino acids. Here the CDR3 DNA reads TGTGCCAGTAGTATAGATTCGGAGGGACATGATAGCAATCAGCCCCAGCATTTT. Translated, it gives CASSIDSEGHDSNQPQHF.

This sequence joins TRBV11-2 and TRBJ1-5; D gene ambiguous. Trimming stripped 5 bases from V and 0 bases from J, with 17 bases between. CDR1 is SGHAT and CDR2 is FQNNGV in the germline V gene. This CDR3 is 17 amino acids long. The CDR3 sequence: CASSPGKGFYSNQPQHF. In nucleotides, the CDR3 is TGTGCCAGCAGCCCCGGGAAGGGTTTCTATAGCAATCAGCCCCAGCATTTT. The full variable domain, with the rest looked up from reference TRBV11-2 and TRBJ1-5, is EAGVAQSPRYKIIEKRQSVAFWCNPISGHATLYWYQQILGQGPKLLIQFQNNGVVDDSQLPKDRFSAERLKGVDSTLKIQPAKLEDSAVYLCASSPGKGFYSNQPQHFGDGTRLSIL.

CDR3 region: CAISEGRDTEAFF. The DNA of the CDR3 is TGTGCCATCAGTGAGGGGAGGGACACTGAAGCTTTCTTT. The chain couples TRBV10-3 to TRBJ1-1; D ambiguous. The V end was cut by 2 bases, the J end by 3 bases, with 7 bases between. There are 13 residues in the CDR3. From germline, CDR1 is ENHRY and CDR2 SYGVKD.

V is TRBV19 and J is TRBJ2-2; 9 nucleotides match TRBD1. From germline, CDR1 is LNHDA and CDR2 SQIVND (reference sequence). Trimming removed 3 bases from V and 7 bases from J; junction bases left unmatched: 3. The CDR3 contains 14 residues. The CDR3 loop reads CASSIDRGIGELFF. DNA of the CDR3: TGTGCCAGTAGTATTGACAGGGGGATCGGGGAGCTGTTTTTT.

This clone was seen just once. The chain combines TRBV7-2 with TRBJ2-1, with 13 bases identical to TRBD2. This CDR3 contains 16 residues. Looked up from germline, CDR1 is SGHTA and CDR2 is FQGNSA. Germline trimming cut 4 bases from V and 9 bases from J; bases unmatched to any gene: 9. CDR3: CASSSGLAGARSEQFF. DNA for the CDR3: TGTGCCAGCAGCTCCGGACTAGCGGGAGCCCGTAGTGAGCAGTTCTTC. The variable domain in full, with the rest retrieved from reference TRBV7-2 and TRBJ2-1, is GAGVSQSPSNKVTEKGKDVELRCDPISGHTALYWYRQSLGQGLEFLIYFQGNSAPDKSGLPSDRFSAERTGGSVSTLTIQRTQQEDSAVYLCASSSGLAGARSEQFFGPGTRLTVL.